Sequencing of this TCR beta chain was carried out in a study of blood T cell repertoires in COVID-19. Overall study: T cells, B-cell-depleted T cells, or PBMCs provided the cDNA or gDNA that served as material.

This clone was observed a handful of times. Followed over time, Seattle patients had been enrolled while infection was active. This CDR3 region has 13 residues. Trimming left V 2 bases short and J 0 bases short, with 4 bases between. The germline gives CDR1 MGHRA, CDR2 YSYEKL. Methods used by the authors: Amplifying reference gene primers gave estimates of nucleated cell counts. The protocol was immunoSEQ multiplex PCR, while the TCRdb copy is restricted to in-frame clones and leaves out a portion. That table furnishes V, J and clone size, whereas the DNA furnished D and trimming. The sample lists about 300,000 clones, under 90% occurring once.

The chain recombines TRBV4-1 with TRBJ1-2; D unclear. Sample: peripheral blood. This TCR derives from a woman in her twenties or thirties with COVID-19, enrolled during active disease. CDR3 residues: CASSQTPNYGYTF. For the CDR3, the DNA is TGCGCCAGCAGCCAAACTCCTAACTATGGCTACACCTTC.